A single sample gave rise to the 20 T cell receptor beta chains below, sequenced in a study of cytomegalovirus exposure and HLA in healthy donors listed by TCRdb under 2017. Library construction relied on the immunoSEQ multiplex PCR assay. For the multiplex PCR, a mixture combining 60 forward primers for TCR Vbeta segments and 13 reverse primers for TCR Jbeta segments was used. TCRdb obtained this table from immuneACCESS and retained in-frame rearrangements with V and J assigned. These tables miss some clones; where compared with another copy, unresolved V genes account for less than half of the shortfall, and the remainder is unexplained. Across this sample there are about 69,000 clones, with approximately 72% seen only once. The top ten constitute approximately 11% of the sample. Material for sequencing was PBMCs. These receptors originate from a woman between 25 and 40 years old in good health and CMV-seronegative.

The V gene is TRBV2, the J gene TRBJ2-5; possibly TRBD2 for D (5 bases). The CDR3 has 16 amino acids. CDR1 and CDR2 from the germline V gene are SNHLY and FYNNEI. V was trimmed by 2 bases and J by 7 bases, leaving 20 bases between them. CDR3: CASSELIAAVRGTQYF. CDR3 nucleotide sequence: TGTGCCAGCAGTGAATTAATAGCAGCGGTCCGGGGGACCCAGTACTTC.

V usage is TRBV4-1 and J usage is TRBJ2-1; TRBD2 is a possible D gene (5 bases). This CDR3 has 15 residues. V lost 0 bases and J lost 4, with 10 bases in between. In germline, CDR1 is MGHRA, CDR2 YSYEKL. CDR3 coding DNA: TGCGCCAGCAGCCAAGACGGACGGGGATACAATGAGCAGTTCTTC. It codes for CASSQDGRGYNEQFF.

The chain is built from TRBV18 and TRBJ1-1, with D perhaps TRBD1 (5 bases). Trimming cost V 3 bases and J 3 bases, with 14 bases left between them. Germline CDR1 reads KGHSH; CDR2 reads LQKENI. CDR3 length: 15 amino acids. The CDR3 DNA follows: TGTGCCAGCTCACCGGATCGGGGGGGTCACACTGAAGCTTTCTTT. It yields the protein CASSPDRGGHTEAFF.

The chain recombines TRBV11-2 with TRBJ2-6; D may be TRBD1 (6 bases). Germline CDR1 and CDR2: SGHAT and FQNNGV. Trimming left V 5 bases short and J 0 bases short, with 14 bases between. The CDR3 is made up of 17 amino acids. The CDR3 loop is CASSLQGIGSGANVLTF. The CDR3 nucleotides are TGTGCCAGCAGCCTACAGGGTATTGGCTCTGGGGCCAACGTCCTGACTTTC. Based on the CDR3 plus reference TRBV11-2 and TRBJ2-6, the full variable domain is EAGVAQSPRYKIIEKRQSVAFWCNPISGHATLYWYQQILGQGPKLLIQFQNNGVVDDSQLPKDRFSAERLKGVDSTLKIQPAKLEDSAVYLCASSLQGIGSGANVLTFGAGSRLTVL.

The DNA for the CDR3 is TGCGCCAGCAGCCAGACGGCCCAGCGGGGGGGTAGCTCCTACGAGCAGTACTTC. This translates into CASSQTAQRGGSSYEQYF. The chain couples TRBV4-1 to TRBJ2-7; 10 nucleotides agree with TRBD2. Per germline, CDR1 MGHRA and CDR2 YSYEKL. There are 18 residues in the CDR3. The V and J ends lost 3 bases and 0 bases, in that order; junction bases with no gene match: 11.

This sequence joins TRBV5-5 and TRBJ1-2; a weak D match, TRBD1 (5 bases). CDR3 length: 14 residues. With 0 bases removed from V and 8 bases from J, the gap between germline ends came to 14 bases. Germline V gives CDR1 SGHKS, CDR2 YYEKEE (reference sequence). The CDR3 DNA sequence: TGTGCCAGCAGCTTGGATGCAGGGAATGGAGGCTACACCTTC. Translating it yields CASSLDAGNGGYTF.

V and J are TRBV4-3 and TRBJ1-2, with 8 bases fitting TRBD1. The germline V gene has CDR1 LGHNA and CDR2 YSLEER. Trimming took 4 bases from V and 7 from J; bases not matched to a gene: 8. The CDR3 totals 14 residues. CDR3 residues: CASSLQGGESGYTF. The CDR3, as DNA: TGCGCCAGCAGCCTACAGGGGGGGGAGAGTGGCTACACCTTC.

J is TRBJ2-7 and V is TRBV2; no clear D gene. The CDR3 is 12 amino acids. V lost 7 bases, J lost 7 bases, and 14 bases lay in between. Germline loops: CDR1 SNHLY, CDR2 FYNNEI. In DNA form, the CDR3 reads TGTGCCAGCAAGGAGTCGAGCTGGGAGCAGTACTTC. It is translated as CASKESSWEQYF.

The V gene is TRBV18, the J gene TRBJ1-1; D might be TRBD1 (6 bases). Germline V gene data show CDR1 as KGHSH and CDR2 as LQKENI. V was cut by 3 bases and J by 9 bases, with 11 bases left in between. The CDR3 is made up of 12 amino acids. DNA of the CDR3: TGTGCCAGCTCACCGGCTACAGGGAAAGCTTTCTTT. Translation gives CASSPATGKAFF.

This clone appeared a single time. V is TRBV4-2 and J is TRBJ1-5; 7 bases are shared with TRBD1. The germline gives CDR1 LGHNA, CDR2 YNFKEQ. CDR3 length: 17 residues. Trimming removed 0 bases from V and 4 bases from J; junction bases left unmatched: 9. CDR3 loop: CASSQEVQRGQNQPQHF. The CDR3 bases are TGTGCCAGCAGCCAAGAAGTGCAGAGGGGGCAAAATCAGCCCCAGCATTTT.

This clone was observed a handful of times. The V and J genes are TRBV6-5 and TRBJ1-1; 10 nucleotides match TRBD1. The CDR3 length is 15 residues. Germline CDR1 reads MNHEY; CDR2 reads SVGAGI. V shed 0 bases and J 4 bases; nucleotides not matched to a gene: 2. CDR3: CASSYSTGGFTEAFF. In nucleotides, the CDR3 is TGTGCCAGCAGTTACTCGACAGGGGGCTTCACTGAAGCTTTCTTT.

The gene calls are TRBV7-7 and TRBJ2-2, with D maybe TRBD1 (5 bases). V was clipped by 5 bases and J by 4 bases, with 14 bases between them. CDR3 length: 15 residues. Germline CDR1 reads SSHAT; CDR2 reads FNYEAQ (reference sequence). The CDR3 sequence is CASSLRGLGTGELFF. The DNA of the CDR3 is TGTGCCAGCAGCCTAAGGGGTTTGGGCACCGGGGAGCTGTTTTTT.

The chain uses TRBV7-6 and TRBJ2-7; 7 nucleotides match TRBD1. The CDR3 spans 14 residues. Germline-derived CDR1 and CDR2 are SGHVS and FNYEAQ. With V trimmed by 5 bases and J by 6 bases, 10 bases remained unmatched. The CDR3 reads CASSSTGQATEQYF. The CDR3 DNA reads TGTGCCAGCAGCAGTACCGGACAGGCAACCGAGCAGTACTTC.

This clone has just a few counts. The same CDR3 also results from other DNA sequences found in this sample. The V and J genes are TRBV28 and TRBJ1-1; D call uncertain. The germline V and J ends were trimmed by 3 bases and 9 bases, with 8 bases remaining between them. The CDR3 runs 11 residues. The germline CDR1 and CDR2 sequences are MDHEN and SYDVKM. DNA for the CDR3: TGTGCCAGCAGTTTGGGCAGAAAAGCTTTCTTT. Its protein product is CASSLGRKAFF.

The chain combines TRBV5-1 with TRBJ2-7; 7 bases line up with TRBD1. This CDR3 spans 15 amino acids. The J segment lost 0 bases and the V segment lost 3 bases, leaving 6 bases of the junction unmatched. The V gene's germline CDR1 is SGHRS and CDR2 YFSETQ. The CDR3 bases are TGCGCCAGCAGCTATTACAGGGGCAACTCCTACGAGCAGTACTTC. Translating gives CASSYYRGNSYEQYF.

This rearrangement joins TRBV12-5 to TRBJ2-3; 10 nucleotides line up with TRBD1. The CDR3 has 17 amino acids. Germline CDR1 reads LGHNT; CDR2 reads FRNRAP. After removal of 0 bases from V and 2 bases from J, the junction contained 5 bases not matched to a gene. In DNA form, the CDR3 reads TGTGCTAGTGGTTTGGTACACGGGACAGGGGACACAGATACGCAGTATTTT. Amino acids: CASGLVHGTGDTDTQYF.

This chain connects TRBV4-3 to TRBJ2-1; tentative D call: TRBD2 (6 bases). The CDR3 is 15 amino acids. Between the trimmed V and J ends, which lost 6 bases and 7 bases, there was a span of 19 bases. Germline CDR1 LGHNA, CDR2 YSLEER. CDR3 sequence: CASSLVLARYNEQFF. The CDR3 nucleotides are TGCGCCAGCAGTTTGGTTCTAGCGAGATATAATGAGCAGTTCTTC.

V and J are TRBV11-2 and TRBJ2-1; D is uncertain. CDR1 is SGHAT and CDR2 is FQNNGV in the germline V gene. V gave up 5 bases and J gave up 0 bases, with 17 bases separating them. The CDR3 has 17 residues. CDR3 in amino acids: CASSLRHSEVSYNEQFF. CDR3 in DNA: TGTGCCAGCAGCCTCCGCCACTCCGAAGTCTCCTACAATGAGCAGTTCTTC.

This rearrangement joins TRBV6-6 to TRBJ2-5, with a possible D match to TRBD1 (5 bases). Germline lookup yields CDR1 MNHNY and CDR2 SVGAGI (reference sequence). V gave up 6 bases and J gave up 1 base, with 12 bases separating them. This CDR3 contains 14 residues. CDR3 DNA sequence: TGTGCCAGCAGGGGGCCAGGTCCCCAAGAGACCCAGTACTTC. Protein product: CASRGPGPQETQYF.

This clone was detected only a few times. The chain carries TRBV7-8 and TRBJ1-4; TRBD1 is a possible D gene (5 bases). V shed 2 bases and J shed 5 bases, with 12 bases lying between them. Germline CDR1 reads SGHVS; CDR2 reads FQNEAQ. The CDR3 is made up of 15 amino acids. CDR3 protein: CASSLLGQRNEKLFF. The CDR3 DNA follows: TGTGCCAGCAGCTTATTGGGGCAGAGAAATGAAAAACTGTTTTTT.